This entry features one T cell receptor beta chain sequence. This entry is derived from a study of shared clonotypes between healthy human individuals. Data came from immunoSEQ multiplex PCR; TCRdb stores just in-frame clones and leaves some out. The table has approximately 1,500,000 clones, approximately 98% seen once. Trimming took off 0 bases at V and 5 bases at J, with 11 bases between the two ends. From germline, CDR1 is SGHDN and CDR2 FVKESK. This CDR3 has 14 residues. This TCR came from a man aged 30-40 years in good health. The chain combines TRBV14 with TRBJ2-7; either TRBD1 or TRBD2 may supply D (5 bases each). Sequencing was done on a sample of naive CD4+ T cells sorted from blood. The subset was: CD45RA+ positively selected. The CDR3 spells CASSQERRGDEQYF. The CDR3 bases are TGTGCCAGCAGCCAAGAAAGAAGAGGGGACGAGCAGTACTTC.